This T cell receptor beta chain was sequenced during a study of blood T cell repertoires in COVID-19. Turning to the study itself: T cells, B-cell-depleted T cells, or PBMCs provided the cDNA or gDNA that served as material.

The CDR3 contains 15 residues. Trimming cost V 3 bases and J 2 bases; bases outside gene matches: 6. Germline values: CDR1 SGHNT, CDR2 YYREEE (reference sequence). Repertoires were generated with immunoSEQ multiplex PCR, while TCRdb's copy carries only in-frame clones and drops some. The repertoire has around 240,000 clones, approximately 90% of them found once; the top ten carry 1.2%. This clone has only one observation. Donors were grouped by their self-reported clinical history. The sequenced sample was PBMCs or T cells enriched from blood (not recorded which). The V and J genes are TRBV5-4 and TRBJ2-3, with 7 bases that match TRBD2. The source of this sequence is a human donor in a cohort exposed to, infected with or recovered from COVID-19 (not recorded which). The donor label of this sample is uncertain. CDR3 sequence: CASSSSGNYTDTQYF. CDR3 DNA: TGTGCCAGCAGCTCGAGCGGGAATTACACAGATACGCAGTATTTT. The variable domain in full, completed from reference TRBV5-4 and TRBJ2-3, reads ETGVTQSPTHLIKTRGQQVTLRCSSQSGHNTVSWYQQALGQGPQFIFQYYREEENGRGNFPPRFSGLQFPNYSSELNVNALELDDSALYLCASSSSGNYTDTQYFGPGTRLTVL.